This T cell receptor (beta chain) was documented in a study of control samples from healthy donors and cancer patients. CDR3 length equals 14 residues. V lost 4 bases to trimming and J lost 7 bases; unmatched junction nucleotides: 8. Germline values: CDR1 SGHNT, CDR2 YYREEE (reference sequence). This table comes from immunoSEQ multiplex PCR, and its TCRdb copy is limited to in-frame clones, with some not included. The table includes roughly 50,000 clones, 85% to 95% detected once. The chain couples TRBV5-4 to TRBJ2-3; 8 bases agree with TRBD1. This sequence originates from a man aged 30 to 39 with colorectal cancer. Input material: PBMCs. CDR3 amino acids: CASSMTGVIYTQYF. CDR3 nucleotides: TGTGCCAGCAGCATGACAGGGGTCATTTATACGCAGTATTTT.